The 31 T cell receptor beta chains in this list originate from one sample, sequenced in a study of T cells in narcolepsy. The protocol was immunoSEQ multiplex PCR, while the TCRdb copy is restricted to in-frame clones and leaves out a portion. The table shows approximately 31,000 clones, with about three quarters occurring only once. The sample was CD45RA- memory CD4+ T cells from PBMCs. The receptors were gathered from a human donor with narcolepsy.

This chain joins TRBV7-9 and TRBJ1-2, with 7 nucleotides matching TRBD1. Germline V gene lookup returns CDR1 SEHNR and CDR2 FQNEAQ (reference sequence). The CDR3 loop spans 13 amino acids. V shed 5 bases, J shed 4 bases, and the junction held 4 bases outside the gene matches. The CDR3 DNA is TGTGCCAGCAGCCCCACAGGGGTCTATGGCTACACCTTC. Its protein product is CASSPTGVYGYTF.

The chain couples TRBV6-6 to TRBJ2-1; weak D call: TRBD2 (6 bases). The CDR3 spans 15 residues. Trimming shortened V by 4 bases and J by 2 bases, and 12 bases separated the two germline ends. Germline lookup yields CDR1 MNHNY and CDR2 SVGAGI (reference sequence). DNA for the CDR3: TGTGCCAGCAGTTCGCGGGACTTAACCTACAATGAGCAGTTCTTC. It specifies CASSSRDLTYNEQFF.

This clone showed up just a few times. The chain joins TRBV14 to TRBJ1-1; the D gene is possibly TRBD1 (6 bases). This CDR3 is built from 12 residues. CDR1 and CDR2 from the germline V gene are SGHDN and FVKESK. Trimming took 1 base from V and 8 from J, leaving 8 bases between them. DNA for the CDR3: TGTGCCAGCAGCCAAGCTCAGGGGGAAGCTTTCTTT. This codes for CASSQAQGEAFF. The entire variable domain, with the rest obtained from reference TRBV14 and TRBJ1-1, is as follows: EAGVTQFPSHSVIEKGQTVTLRCDPISGHDNLYWYRRVMGKEIKFLLHFVKESKQDESGMPNNRFLAERTGGTYSTLKVQPAELEDSGVYFCASSQAQGEAFFGQGTRLTVV.

The J gene is TRBJ2-7, the V gene TRBV5-1; D might be TRBD1 (6 bases). The CDR3 contains 14 residues. Germline V gives CDR1 SGHRS, CDR2 YFSETQ. The ends were cut back, 1 base at V and 3 bases at J, with 11 bases in the middle. The CDR3 region has the DNA TGCGCCAGCAGCTTGAACAGGGCCAACTACGAGCAGTACTTC. Translating it yields CASSLNRANYEQYF.

The chain joins TRBV10-2 to TRBJ2-4; maybe TRBD2 (5 bases). Germline CDR1 is WSHSY and CDR2 is SAAADI. V was clipped by 5 bases and J by 1 base, with 9 bases between them. This CDR3 is built from 14 residues. Here the CDR3 DNA reads TGCGCCAGCAGTTCAGCGGCTGCCAAAAACATTCAGTACTTC. Protein product: CASSSAAAKNIQYF.

The genes are TRBV5-1 and TRBJ2-7; weak D call: TRBD1 (5 bases). The V gene's germline CDR1 is SGHRS and CDR2 YFSETQ. Trimming removed 0 bases at V and 5 bases at J, with 12 bases between. This CDR3 is 14 amino acids long. DNA for the CDR3: TGCGCCAGCAGCTTGGCGGGCAGGGTCGACGAGCAGTACTTC. Amino acids: CASSLAGRVDEQYF.

The chain links TRBV11-2 to TRBJ2-1; D gene uncertain. The V end lost 2 bases, the J end lost 5 bases, and 1 base lay between the germline ends. Germline values: CDR1 SGHAT, CDR2 FQNNGV. CDR3 length: 11 residues. The CDR3 coding sequence is TGTGCCAGCAGCTTAAACAATGAGCAGTTCTTC. Its translation: CASSLNNEQFF.

The V call is TRBV6-6, the J call TRBJ1-5; D is undetermined. V was pared by 0 bases and J by 3 bases, with 12 bases between. The CDR3 is 16 residues long. Germline V gives CDR1 MNHNY, CDR2 SVGAGI (reference sequence). CDR3 region: CASSYSVGRYNQPQHF. As DNA, the CDR3 is TGTGCCAGCAGTTACTCCGTAGGGAGGTACAATCAGCCCCAGCATTTT.

V is TRBV6-5 and J is TRBJ1-2; D not resolved. Germline CDR1 is MNHEY and CDR2 is SVGAGI. The CDR3 spans 15 residues. V lost 6 bases to trimming and J lost 5 bases, with 19 bases between them. In DNA, the CDR3 is TGTGCCAGCAGACCTTTGACACCTGGACTATATGGCTACACCTTC. It yields the protein CASRPLTPGLYGYTF.

This chain links TRBV7-8 with TRBJ1-1; D uncertain. Germline V gives CDR1 SGHVS, CDR2 FQNEAQ. V lost 4 bases and J 6 bases, leaving 12 bases between the germline ends. The CDR3 length is 13 residues. CDR3 in DNA: TGTGCCAGCAGCTCCCTCACGGTTTCTGAAGCTTTCTTT. It codes for CASSSLTVSEAFF.

The CDR3 spells CAAEGPSGSYEQYF. The CDR3 DNA follows: TGTGCCGCCGAAGGGCCTAGCGGGTCCTACGAGCAGTACTTC. The rearrangement uses TRBV2 and TRBJ2-5, with 8 bases lining up with TRBD2. The J call is uncertain, as TRBJ2-7 better fits the DNA end. The CDR3 consists of 14 residues. Germline CDR1 reads SNHLY; CDR2 reads FYNNEI.

The J gene is TRBJ2-3, the V gene TRBV30, with D possibly TRBD2 on 5 matching bases. The germline CDR1 and CDR2 sequences are GTSNPN and SVGIG (reference sequence). V was trimmed by 4 bases and J by 0 bases, leaving 14 bases between them. There are 15 residues in the CDR3. The CDR3 DNA follows: TGTGCCTGGAACGTAGCGCAGGCTAGCACAGATACGCAGTATTTT. Its translation is CAWNVAQASTDTQYF.

This rearrangement joins TRBV5-6 to TRBJ2-2, with D uncertain. V was shortened by 0 bases and J by 4 bases, with 13 bases between the two germline ends. This CDR3 spans 16 amino acids. Germline CDR1 and CDR2: SGHDT and YYEEEE. The chain's CDR3 is CASSLVVAPTTGELFF. The CDR3 DNA reads as TGTGCCAGCAGCTTGGTTGTCGCCCCCACCACCGGGGAGCTGTTTTTT.

Here the CDR3 reads CATSRYSPEAFF. The CDR3 nucleotides are TGTGCCACCAGCAGATACTCACCTGAAGCTTTCTTT. V usage is TRBV15 and J usage is TRBJ1-1; D not resolved. Deletions cut 2 bases from V and 6 bases from J, with 7 bases between. Germline V gene data show CDR1 as LNHNV and CDR2 as YYDKDF (reference sequence). The CDR3 sequence is 12 residues long.

V is TRBV11-3 and J is TRBJ1-1; D is perhaps TRBD1 (5 bases). The CDR3 covers 13 residues. The V gene lost 8 bases and the J gene lost 0 bases, with 10 bases spanning the gap. Germline CDR1 and CDR2: SGHNT and YENEEA. CDR3 DNA: TGTGCCAGCGGCAGGGCCTTGAACACTGAAGCTTTCTTT. It translates to CASGRALNTEAFF.

The chain combines TRBV5-6 with TRBJ1-2, with D tentatively TRBD1 (6 bases). CDR1 is SGHDT and CDR2 is YYEEEE in the germline V gene. The CDR3 length is 16 residues. V lost 5 bases, J lost 5 bases, and 22 bases lay in between. The CDR3 here is CASRLGAGRMGYGYTF. In nucleotides, the CDR3 is TGTGCCAGCAGACTGGGGGCGGGTCGTATGGGGTATGGCTACACCTTC. The entire variable domain, with the rest obtained from reference TRBV5-6 and TRBJ1-2, is as follows: DAGVTQSPTHLIKTRGQQVTLRCSPKSGHDTVSWYQQALGQGPQFIFQYYEEEERQRGNFPDRFSGHQFPNYSSELNVNALLLGDSALYLCASRLGAGRMGYGYTFGSGTRLTVV.

The chain couples TRBV7-3 to TRBJ2-3; 7 positions agree with TRBD2. Germline V CDR1 and CDR2: SGHTA, FQGTGA. V shed 1 base and J 3 bases; nucleotides not matched to a gene: 1. This CDR3 is 14 amino acids long. In DNA form, the CDR3 reads TGTGCCAGCAGCTTAAGGGGAGGGACAGATACGCAGTATTTT. It is translated as CASSLRGGTDTQYF.

The CDR3 is CASSEGLGGPIEQFF. The CDR3, as DNA: TGTGCCAGCAGTGAAGGGCTGGGAGGGCCTATCGAGCAGTTCTTC. The V and J genes are TRBV6-1 and TRBJ2-1, with TRBD2 matching over 7 bases. This CDR3 is 15 amino acids long. CDR1 is MNHNS and CDR2 is SASEGT in the germline V gene. With V trimmed by 1 base and J by 10 bases, 10 bases remained unmatched.

The chain employs TRBV30 and TRBJ1-4; the match to TRBD1 covers 7 bases. The germline CDR1 and CDR2 sequences are GTSNPN and SVGIG (reference sequence). The CDR3 is made up of 14 amino acids. V lost 3 bases to trimming and J lost 7 bases; unmatched junction nucleotides: 8. CDR3 in DNA: TGTGCCTGGAGCCCGAAGGGGGCGGGTGAAAAACTGTTTTTT. Amino acids: CAWSPKGAGEKLFF.

The chain couples TRBV11-2 to TRBJ2-5; D is unclear. The J call may be in error: the DNA end matches TRBJ2-7 better. The CDR3 loop spans 15 amino acids. The germline gives CDR1 SGHAT, CDR2 FQNNGV. The DNA for the CDR3 is TGTGCCAGCAGCTCTCCCTGGACCTACACCTACGAGCAGTACTTC. Protein product: CASSSPWTYTYEQYF.

This chain links TRBV5-1 with TRBJ1-4; 9 bases fit TRBD1. J gave up 12 bases and V 0 bases, and 3 bases lay outside the gene matches. This CDR3 region has 13 residues. The germline V gene encodes CDR1 SGHRS and CDR2 YFSETQ. The CDR3 region has the DNA TGCGCCAGCAGCTTGGGGGACAGGGCCGAACTGTTTTTT. This gives the protein CASSLGDRAELFF. The whole variable domain, filled in from reference TRBV5-1 and TRBJ1-4, reads KAGVTQTPRYLIKTRGQQVTLSCSPISGHRSVSWYQQTPGQGLQFLFEYFSETQRNKGNFPGRFSGRQFSNSRSEMNVSTLELGDSALYLCASSLGDRAELFFGSGTQLSVL.

The V call is TRBV4-1, the J call TRBJ1-2; the D is unclear. CDR1 and CDR2 (germline): MGHRA, YSYEKL. This CDR3 has 13 residues. Trimming pared 0 bases from V and 7 bases from J, leaving 9 bases between. The CDR3 sequence: CASSQEGFRGYTF. CDR3 bases: TGCGCCAGCAGCCAAGAAGGGTTCCGTGGCTACACCTTC.

This clone was picked up a small number of times. The chain combines TRBV19 with TRBJ1-5; D is possibly TRBD1 (6 bases). Trimming stripped 3 bases from V and 5 bases from J, with 11 bases between. The CDR3 is 14 residues long. CDR1 is LNHDA, CDR2 SQIVND, per germline (reference sequence). The CDR3 loop is CASSIDRPDQPQHF. CDR3 nucleotides: TGTGCCAGTAGTATCGACAGGCCCGATCAGCCCCAGCATTTT.

The rearrangement joins TRBV6-5 to TRBJ2-7, with a possible D match to TRBD1 (6 bases). The CDR3 has 15 amino acids. Germline lookup yields CDR1 MNHEY and CDR2 SVGAGI. Trimming removed 6 bases at V and 5 bases at J, with 20 bases between. The CDR3: CASRPQGFGSNEQYF. Here the CDR3 DNA reads TGTGCCAGCAGGCCGCAGGGGTTCGGGTCGAACGAGCAGTACTTC.

V usage is TRBV6-1 and J usage is TRBJ1-2, with 7 nucleotides matching TRBD1. The V segment lost 5 bases and the J segment 5 bases; nucleotides outside the gene matches: 5. This CDR3 is 13 amino acids long. Germline CDR1 reads MNHNS; CDR2 reads SASEGT. The CDR3 protein is CASSSETGYGYTF. For the CDR3, the DNA is TGTGCCAGCAGTTCGGAGACAGGGTATGGCTACACCTTC.

There are a few counts of this clone. Other DNA sequences within the sample encode an identical CDR3. This chain uses TRBV2 with TRBJ2-7; D is uncertain. Germline loops: CDR1 SNHLY, CDR2 FYNNEI. This CDR3 spans 11 amino acids. Trimming cost V 6 bases and J 4 bases, with 7 bases left between them. CDR3 coding DNA: TGTGCCAGCAGCGAGAGATACGAGCAGTACTTC. This encodes CASSERYEQYF.

The V call is TRBV6-5, the J call TRBJ1-5; the match to TRBD1 covers 9 bases. The CDR3 runs 15 residues. V was pared by 8 bases and J by 2 bases, with 7 bases of the junction left unmatched. In germline, CDR1 is MNHEY, CDR2 SVGAGI. In nucleotides, the CDR3 is TGTGCCAGCGGGCGGGGACAGGGTGGCAATCAGCCCCAGCATTTT. It yields the protein CASGRGQGGNQPQHF.

The chain combines TRBV5-4 with TRBJ1-4; D is perhaps TRBD1 (6 bases). This CDR3 is 16 amino acids long. Per the germline V gene, CDR1 is SGHNT and CDR2 is YYREEE (reference sequence). The ends were cut back, 3 bases at V and 8 bases at J, with 20 bases in the middle. The CDR3 loop reads CASSSKVDRPVEKLFF. CDR3 in DNA: TGTGCCAGCAGCTCTAAGGTTGACAGGCCGGTCGAAAAACTGTTTTTT.

The V and J genes are TRBV30 and TRBJ1-2; 10 bases line up with TRBD1. This CDR3 is built from 11 residues. V lost 5 bases and J lost 8; bases outside the gene matches: 2. Germline V gives CDR1 GTSNPN, CDR2 SVGIG (reference sequence). The CDR3 DNA follows: TGTGCCTGGGACAGGGGGCAGGGCTACACCTTC. As protein: CAWDRGQGYTF. Combining the CDR3 with reference TRBV30 and TRBJ1-2 gives the whole variable domain SQTIHQWPATLVQPVGSPLSLECTVEGTSNPNLYWYRQAAGRGLQLLFYSVGIGQISSEVPQNLSASRPQDRQFILSSKKLLLSDSGFYLCAWDRGQGYTFGSGTRLTVV.

The chain combines TRBV5-1 with TRBJ2-3; no clear D gene. The CDR3 extends over 11 amino acids. Germline CDR1 SGHRS, CDR2 YFSETQ. Trimming left V 4 bases short and J 6 bases short, with 6 bases between. The CDR3 protein is CASSVRDTQYF. CDR3 bases: TGCGCCAGCAGCGTAAGGGATACGCAGTATTTT.

This clone was counted a few times. The chain uses TRBV6-1 and TRBJ2-7; TRBD2 matches at 10 bases. The V and J ends lost 10 bases and 2 bases, in that order; junction bases with no gene match: 5. This CDR3 region has 13 residues. CDR1 and CDR2 (germline): MNHNS, SASEGT. CDR3 nucleotides: TGTGCCATCAGCGGGAGGGCCCCCTACGAGCAGTACTTC. Amino acids: CAISGRAPYEQYF.